These T cell receptor beta chains were read from a single sample in a study of T cells in Graves' hyperthyroidism and ophthalmopathy. TCRdb fed the multiplex PCR reads into MiXCR, producing one record per CDR3 protein. The sample includes 200,000 to 250,000 distinct CDR3 sequences, about 17% of them seen just once. The material sequenced was blood. These receptors all stem from a woman aged 45 to 65 with Graves' hyperthyroidism. Both conserved end residues are trimmed from each CDR3. The D gene is left open where the match is weak. Some rows mark clone size as missing; the rest say once, few, many or name a class of expanded clone.

>TRBJ1-4|NA|TRBV20-1|NA
SASGAEEKLF
>TRBJ1-1|few|TRBV29-1|TRBD1
SAQTGGANTEAF
>TRBJ1-1|many|TRBV28|NA
ASRSGGGAYTEAF
>TRBJ2-5|many|TRBV6-1|NA
ASSESLGTQY
>TRBJ2-5|many|TRBV2|NA
ASMATQETQY
>TRBJ2-7|few|TRBV19|NA
ASTPGDLYEQY
>TRBJ1-2|many|TRBV18|TRBD1
ASSPSLGTGYGYT
>TRBJ2-7|many|TRBV9|TRBD2
ASSVGIGRREDSEQY
>TRBJ2-7|NA|TRBV30|NA
AWRGWETYEQY
>TRBJ2-3|many|TRBV15|NA
ATSASDLPPDTQY
>TRBJ2-7|few|TRBV18|NA
ASSPTTDQTYEQY
>TRBJ2-1|NA|TRBV18|TRBD2
ASSPFREGYNEQF
>TRBJ1-1|few|TRBV20-1|NA
SARVPGIGTEAF
>TRBJ2-1|many|TRBV20-1|NA
SAREGGTGYNEQF
>TRBJ2-3|few|TRBV7-9|NA
ASSLAVAAEDTQY
>TRBJ2-7|many|TRBV30|NA
AWSPTGYEQY
>TRBJ2-3|many|TRBV20-1|TRBD1
SAGTGGTDTQY
>TRBJ2-7|NA|TRBV12-3/TRBV12-4|NA
ASSLNRYEQY
>TRBJ1-5|many|TRBV27|NA
ASATGDYSNQPQH
>TRBJ2-7|NA|TRBV27|NA
ASSRIQASSYEQY
>TRBJ2-7|many|TRBV5-1|TRBD2
ASSNPGTSVYEQY
>TRBJ1-1|few|TRBV19|NA
ASSITRNTEAF
>TRBJ1-2|many|TRBV7-9|TRBD1
ASSSPGQGAFYGYT
>TRBJ2-4|many|TRBV11-3|TRBD1
ASSPTGIGNIQY
>TRBJ2-3|many|TRBV12-3/TRBV12-4|TRBD1
ASSLGQGSTDTQY
>TRBJ2-4|NA|TRBV9|TRBD1
ASSLRRGIDIQY
>TRBJ2-5|many|TRBV11-2|NA
ASSTGTQETQY
>TRBJ1-1|many|TRBV6-1|NA
ASRLTEMNTEAF
>TRBJ2-1|many|TRBV24-1|TRBD1
ATSEPTGGNSNEQF
>TRBJ1-1|many|TRBV29-1|TRBD1
SVEIPGQTF
>TRBJ2-1|few|TRBV11-2|TRBD1
ASSLKGTGNNEQF
>TRBJ2-7|NA|TRBV5-1|TRBD2
ASSREDNYEQY
>TRBJ2-1|many|TRBV27|TRBD2
ASSLIAGGAVEQF
>TRBJ1-1|few|TRBV29-1|NA
SVEVGVDTEAF
>TRBJ2-7|many|TRBV3-1|NA
ASSRNTYEQY
>TRBJ2-1|few|TRBV20-1|TRBD1
SASLGQGSYNEQF
>TRBJ2-7|many|TRBV18|TRBD1
ASSPPGQGYEQY
>TRBJ1-1|many|TRBV18|TRBD1
ASSRKQGAGEAF
>TRBJ1-2|NA|TRBV7-9|NA
ASAREGGYT
>TRBJ1-3|many|TRBV28|TRBD1
ASRFAGTGAAGNTIY
>TRBJ1-2|many|TRBV7-2|TRBD1
ASSSRDRLLLDGYT
>TRBJ1-2|many|TRBV12-3/TRBV12-4|NA
ASRRTVENYGYT
>TRBJ2-5|NA|TRBV6-2/TRBV6-3|NA
ASRGLQKETQY
>TRBJ2-7|many|TRBV20-1|TRBD2
SARRLADIYEQY
>TRBJ2-7|many|TRBV10-3|NA
AIGTGLAIYEQY
>TRBJ2-3|NA|TRBV14|TRBD2
ASSQTSGGSPHTDSQY
>TRBJ1-1|NA|TRBV28|NA
ASRGVRGAF
>TRBJ1-1|many|TRBV28|TRBD1
ASSSLGTGVLEAF
>TRBJ2-1|NA|TRBV2|NA
ASRLTKGGQF
>TRBJ1-1|many|TRBV2|TRBD1
ASRNTGVAEAF
>TRBJ1-2|many|TRBV5-5|NA
ASSLAPTGYGYT
>TRBJ1-5|NA|TRBV5-6|NA
ASSLGSRWGRQPQH